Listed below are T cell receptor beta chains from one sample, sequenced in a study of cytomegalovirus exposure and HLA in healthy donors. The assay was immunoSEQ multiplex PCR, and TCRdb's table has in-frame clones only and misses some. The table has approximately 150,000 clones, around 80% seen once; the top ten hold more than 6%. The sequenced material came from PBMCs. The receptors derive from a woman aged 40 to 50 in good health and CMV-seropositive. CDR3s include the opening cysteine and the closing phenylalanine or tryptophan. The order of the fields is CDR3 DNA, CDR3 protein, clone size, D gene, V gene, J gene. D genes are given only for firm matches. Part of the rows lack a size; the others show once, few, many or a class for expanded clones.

DNA: TGTGCCAGCAGCTTAGAGGGACAGGTCACAGATACGCAGTATTTT; CDR3: CASSLEGQVTDTQYF; size: few; D: TRBD1; V: TRBV7-3; J: TRBJ2-3
DNA: TGCAGCGCTGACAGGGGTGGGGAGACCCAGTACTTC; CDR3: CSADRGGETQYF; size: .; D: TRBD1; V: TRBV29-1; J: TRBJ2-5
DNA: TGTGCCAGCATCCCGGCTACTAGCGGGGAAACAGATACGCAGTATTTT; CDR3: CASIPATSGETDTQYF; size: .; D: TRBD2; V: TRBV2; J: TRBJ2-3
DNA: TGCAGCGTTGCGGACACTGAAGCTTTCTTT; CDR3: CSVADTEAFF; size: .; D: .; V: TRBV29-1; J: TRBJ1-1
DNA: TGTGCCAGCCGTGCTAGCGGGGGAGCTGAGCAGTTCTTC; CDR3: CASRASGGAEQFF; size: .; D: TRBD2; V: TRBV7-6; J: TRBJ2-1
DNA: TGTGCCAGCAGTGGGCAGGGGGCTTATCAGCCCCAGCATTTT; CDR3: CASSGQGAYQPQHF; size: .; D: TRBD1; V: TRBV25-1; J: TRBJ1-5
DNA: TGCAGCGTTCGCGGGGGCTTGAACACTGAAGCTTTCTTT; CDR3: CSVRGGLNTEAFF; size: .; D: .; V: TRBV29-1; J: TRBJ1-1
DNA: TGTGCCAGCAGTCAATTTGACTTTACGACAGGGAAGGACACTGAAGCTTTCTTT; CDR3: CASSQFDFTTGKDTEAFF; size: .; D: TRBD1; V: TRBV28; J: TRBJ1-1
DNA: TGCAGTGGGACAGGAGTGTATGGCTACACCTTC; CDR3: CSGTGVYGYTF; size: .; D: TRBD1; V: TRBV20-1; J: TRBJ1-2
DNA: TGTGCCAGCAGCGCACCGGGACAACCCCGCTCTGGGGCCAACGTCCTGACTTTC; CDR3: CASSAPGQPRSGANVLTF; size: once; D: .; V: TRBV5-6; J: TRBJ2-6
DNA: TGTGCCAGCAGTTTAGAGGCACTATTTTCCTACGAGCAGTACTTC; CDR3: CASSLEALFSYEQYF; size: .; D: .; V: TRBV28; J: TRBJ2-7
DNA: TGTGCCAGCAGTTACAGGGGTACGAGGTCGGCTTCTAACTATGGCTACACCTTC; CDR3: CASSYRGTRSASNYGYTF; size: .; D: .; V: TRBV6-7; J: TRBJ1-2
DNA: TGTGCCATCAGTAAACCTATGCCGATTGATACGCAGTATTTT; CDR3: CAISKPMPIDTQYF; size: .; D: .; V: TRBV10-3; J: TRBJ2-3
DNA: TGTGCCAGCAGCCAGGCCCTGCTCGAATTGCAAGAGACCCAGTACTTC; CDR3: CASSQALLELQETQYF; size: .; D: .; V: TRBV14; J: TRBJ2-5
DNA: TGTGCCAGTAGTATAGCACAGGGGACCACTGAAGCTTTCTTT; CDR3: CASSIAQGTTEAFF; size: .; D: TRBD1; V: TRBV19; J: TRBJ1-1
DNA: TGTGCCAGCACCCGAGGAGGGTGGAACACTGAAGCTTTCTTT; CDR3: CASTRGGWNTEAFF; size: .; D: .; V: TRBV14; J: TRBJ1-1
DNA: TGCGCCAGCAGCGAGGAACTAGCGGGGGGCACAGATACGCAGTATTTT; CDR3: CASSEELAGGTDTQYF; size: .; D: TRBD2; V: TRBV5-1; J: TRBJ2-3
DNA: TGTGCCAGCTCACCAGGGGGGTACAGGACTGAAGCTTTCTTT; CDR3: CASSPGGYRTEAFF; size: .; D: .; V: TRBV18; J: TRBJ1-1
DNA: TGTGCCAGCAGCCCCTTTGGGACAGACTATGGCTACACCTTC; CDR3: CASSPFGTDYGYTF; size: few; D: TRBD1; V: TRBV5-6; J: TRBJ1-2
DNA: TGTGCCAGCAGAGAATCCAGGGGTGTGAACACTGAAGCTTTCTTT; CDR3: CASRESRGVNTEAFF; size: once; D: .; V: TRBV6-1; J: TRBJ1-1
DNA: TGTGCCAGCAGCGCCCGTAGTCGCGAGGGGAGGTACACCTTC; CDR3: CASSARSREGRYTF; size: once; D: .; V: TRBV9; J: TRBJ1-2
DNA: TGTGCCAGCAGTGGCCGACAGGGAAGCACTGAAGCTTTCTTT; CDR3: CASSGRQGSTEAFF; size: .; D: TRBD1; V: TRBV6-1; J: TRBJ1-1
DNA: TGTGCCAGCAGCGCGCGTTCAGAGGGAAGTTCACCCCTCCACTTT; CDR3: CASSARSEGSSPLHF; size: .; D: .; V: TRBV9; J: TRBJ1-6
DNA: TGTGCCAGCAGTGTCGCGGGTAGCTCCTACAATGAGCAGTTCTTC; CDR3: CASSVAGSSYNEQFF; size: .; D: .; V: TRBV2; J: TRBJ2-1
DNA: TGTGCCAGCAGTGAACTCAACCCATCAGTACGTGAAAAACTGTTTTTT; CDR3: CASSELNPSVREKLFF; size: once; D: .; V: TRBV25-1; J: TRBJ1-4
DNA: TGTGCCAGCAGAAAAACAGGGGATCAGCCCCAGCATTTT; CDR3: CASRKTGDQPQHF; size: few; D: TRBD1; V: TRBV7-2; J: TRBJ1-5
DNA: TGTGCCAGCAGCGTAGGGCAGGGTTGGGCACCCCTCCACTTT; CDR3: CASSVGQGWAPLHF; size: .; D: .; V: TRBV9; J: TRBJ1-6
DNA: TGTGCCAGCAGTGAAGCGTTTATGTACTCTGGAAACACCATATATTTT; CDR3: CASSEAFMYSGNTIYF; size: .; D: .; V: TRBV6-1; J: TRBJ1-3
DNA: TGTGCCAGCAGTTTTACAGGGGATTACGCTGAAGCTTTCTTT; CDR3: CASSFTGDYAEAFF; size: .; D: TRBD1; V: TRBV28; J: TRBJ1-1
DNA: TGTGCCAGAGGGACAGGGTTATTTTCCGGGGAGCTGTTTTTT; CDR3: CARGTGLFSGELFF; size: .; D: TRBD1; V: TRBV2; J: TRBJ2-2
DNA: TGTGCCAGCAGCCTTTCTTCGAGAGGAAGCACTGAAGCTTTCTTT; CDR3: CASSLSSRGSTEAFF; size: few; D: .; V: TRBV11-1; J: TRBJ1-1
DNA: TGTGCCAGCAGCTCTTCTTCAGAGACCCAGTACTTC; CDR3: CASSSSSETQYF; size: once; D: .; V: TRBV7-6; J: TRBJ2-5
DNA: TGTGCCAGCAGAACTCAGGGAAGAGAACAGTTCTTC; CDR3: CASRTQGREQFF; size: .; D: .; V: TRBV2; J: TRBJ2-1
DNA: TGTGCCAGCAGCTTGGTGGGCCCCGGGGAGCTGTTTTTT; CDR3: CASSLVGPGELFF; size: .; D: .; V: TRBV7-3; J: TRBJ2-2
DNA: TGCGCCAGCAGCTTGGAACAGAACACTGAAGCTTTCTTT; CDR3: CASSLEQNTEAFF; size: .; D: .; V: TRBV5-1; J: TRBJ1-1
DNA: TGTGCCAGCAGACCTGACAGGGGAGGCTACACCTTC; CDR3: CASRPDRGGYTF; size: .; D: TRBD1; V: TRBV6-6; J: TRBJ1-2
DNA: TGTGCCAGAAGCGTCCGGGACAAGGATACGCAGTATTTT; CDR3: CARSVRDKDTQYF; size: medium-sized; D: .; V: TRBV5-3; J: TRBJ2-3
DNA: TGTGCCAGCAGTTTTGAAGGGGCCTCGCCCAATGAGCAGTTCTTC; CDR3: CASSFEGASPNEQFF; size: once; D: .; V: TRBV27; J: TRBJ2-1
DNA: TGTGCTAGTGGTTTGGTACAAGTAGCTTTCTTT; CDR3: CASGLVQVAFF; size: .; D: .; V: TRBV12-5; J: TRBJ1-1
DNA: TGCGCCAGCAGCTTAAGCGGGGGCTATGAAAAACTGTTTTTT; CDR3: CASSLSGGYEKLFF; size: .; D: .; V: TRBV5-1; J: TRBJ1-4
DNA: TGTGCCATCAGTGAGCCGAGGCCGGACAGACTATATGGCTACACCTTC; CDR3: CAISEPRPDRLYGYTF; size: .; D: .; V: TRBV10-3; J: TRBJ1-2
DNA: TGTGCCAGCAGTGAGGACAGGGGCGCCTACGAGCAGTACTTC; CDR3: CASSEDRGAYEQYF; size: .; D: TRBD1; V: TRBV6-1; J: TRBJ2-7
DNA: TGTGCCAGCAGTGAACCTTATGGCTACACCTTC; CDR3: CASSEPYGYTF; size: .; D: .; V: TRBV2; J: TRBJ1-2
DNA: TGTGCCAGCAGCGGATACAGGGCCCAAGAGACCCAGTACTTC; CDR3: CASSGYRAQETQYF; size: few; D: .; V: TRBV7-6; J: TRBJ2-5
DNA: TGTGCCAGCAGCCGAAGAGAGTACGTGTACAATGAGCAGTTCTTC; CDR3: CASSRREYVYNEQFF; size: .; D: .; V: TRBV11-2; J: TRBJ2-1
DNA: TGTGCCAGCAGCTTAGGGCCCGGGACAGCGACTAGCACAGATACGCAGTATTTT; CDR3: CASSLGPGTATSTDTQYF; size: .; D: TRBD1; V: TRBV11-1; J: TRBJ2-3
DNA: TGCGCCAGCAGCCAAGATCTTAGGAGGTCGGATGGCTACACCTTC; CDR3: CASSQDLRRSDGYTF; size: .; D: .; V: TRBV4-3; J: TRBJ1-2
DNA: TGCAGCGTTATCAGGGGGTCAGAGACCCAGTACTTC; CDR3: CSVIRGSETQYF; size: .; D: TRBD1; V: TRBV29-1; J: TRBJ2-5
DNA: TGCAGCGTTAAATCGACAGGGCGAGGGGACTATGGCTACACCTTC; CDR3: CSVKSTGRGDYGYTF; size: .; D: TRBD1; V: TRBV29-1; J: TRBJ1-2
DNA: TGTGCCACAAGGTCCAGGGTGAGTGGCTACACCTTC; CDR3: CATRSRVSGYTF; size: .; D: .; V: TRBV15; J: TRBJ1-2
DNA: TGTGCCAGCAGTTCGGCTGGAAACACCATATATTTT; CDR3: CASSSAGNTIYF; size: .; D: .; V: TRBV6-6; J: TRBJ1-3
DNA: TGTGCCAGCAGCGTAGATAGGGCAGGGAACTATGGCTACACCTTC; CDR3: CASSVDRAGNYGYTF; size: .; D: .; V: TRBV9; J: TRBJ1-2
DNA: TGTGCCAGCTCACCCATGTCTCAGTCCGCCGGCTACACCTTC; CDR3: CASSPMSQSAGYTF; size: .; D: .; V: TRBV18; J: TRBJ1-2
DNA: TGTTCCAGCAGCTATTCGACAGGAAAGGAGACCCAGTACTTC; CDR3: CSSSYSTGKETQYF; size: .; D: .; V: TRBV7-9; J: TRBJ2-5
DNA: TGCAGTGCTGCGGGACCCGGTGAGCAGTTCTTC; CDR3: CSAAGPGEQFF; size: .; D: .; V: TRBV20-1; J: TRBJ2-1
DNA: TGTGCCAGCAGCTTCGGACTAGCTGCAGATGAGCAGTTCTTC; CDR3: CASSFGLAADEQFF; size: .; D: TRBD2; V: TRBV5-4; J: TRBJ2-1
DNA: TGTGCCAGCAGCATTGAACAGGGGGCTGGATCACCCCTCCACTTT; CDR3: CASSIEQGAGSPLHF; size: .; D: TRBD1; V: TRBV5-4; J: TRBJ1-6
DNA: TGTGCCACCAGCAGAGTTGAGCGGGGTCTGGGGGAGCAGTACTTC; CDR3: CATSRVERGLGEQYF; size: .; D: TRBD2; V: TRBV15; J: TRBJ2-7
DNA: TGTGCCTGGACCGCTAGCGGGGTCAATGAGCAGTTCTTC; CDR3: CAWTASGVNEQFF; size: .; D: TRBD2; V: TRBV30; J: TRBJ2-1